This T cell receptor beta chain emerged from a study of T-cell memory formation after mild COVID-19. TCRdb called the 5' RACE reads again in MiXCR, with one record for every CDR3 protein. The top ten clones hold approximately 4% of a sample with 150,000 to 200,000 distinct CDR3 sequences, about 9.9% of them seen once. From germline, CDR1 is SNHLY and CDR2 FYNNEI. J was trimmed by 0 bases and V by 6 bases; bases with no gene match: 8. There are 16 residues in the CDR3. The chain recombines TRBV2 with TRBJ2-4; 7 bases align to TRBD1. The receptor was isolated from a man younger than 35 who had mild COVID-19 (a few samples of this study predate the infection). Cell type and time point are not known. Sequences were obtained from PBMCs or a T cell subset sorted from them (not recorded which). CDR3 coding DNA: TGTGCCAGCAGCCGACAGGGCCCCCTAGCCAAAAACATTCAGTACTTC. Translated: CASSRQGPLAKNIQYF. Full variable domain (outside the CDR3, taken from reference TRBV2 and TRBJ2-4): EPEVTQTPSHQVTQMGQEVILRCVPISNHLYFYWYRQILGQKVEFLVSFYNNEISEKSEIFDDQFSVERPDGSNFTLKIRSTKLEDSAMYFCASSRQGPLAKNIQYFGAGTRLSVL.